The next 23 T cell receptor beta chains were all read from a single sample in a study of blood T cell repertoires in COVID-19. Assay: immunoSEQ multiplex PCR; the TCRdb copy retains only in-frame clones and omits some. The sample includes about 220,000 clones, around 80% of them seen just once. What was sequenced was PBMCs or T cells enriched from blood (not recorded which). These receptors were taken from a man aged 35-49 years who had recovered from COVID-19.

The chain joins TRBV10-2 to TRBJ2-2; 7 bases map to TRBD1. J lost 11 bases, V lost 0 bases, and 9 bases had no gene match. Germline loops: CDR1 WSHSY, CDR2 SAAADI. This CDR3 contains 15 residues. The DNA of the CDR3 is TGCGCCAGCAGTGAGTCCTTAGGGGGCCGGAGTGAGCTGTTTTTT. Its translation is CASSESLGGRSELFF.

The chain employs TRBV7-2 and TRBJ1-2; 8 bases fit TRBD1. The CDR3 covers 16 residues. Germline CDR1 is SGHTA and CDR2 is FQGNSA. J lost 8 bases, V lost 1 base, and 12 bases had no gene match. DNA of the CDR3: TGTGCCAGCAGCTTAGAGGGTACAGGGGGTCATAGGGGCTACACCTTC. The encoded protein is CASSLEGTGGHRGYTF.

The chain carries TRBV3-1 (or the pseudogene TRBV3-2) and TRBJ1-3, with D tentatively TRBD1 (6 bases). V lost 0 bases and J lost 2, with 8 bases in between. From germline, CDR1 is LGHDT and CDR2 YNNKEL (reference sequence). This CDR3 has 15 residues. For the CDR3, the DNA is TGTGCCAGCAGCCAAGACGCAGGGGCTGGAAACACCATATATTTT. This translates into CASSQDAGAGNTIYF.

The chain joins TRBV6-5 to TRBJ2-3; 8 bases map to TRBD1. Per the germline V gene, CDR1 is MNHEY and CDR2 is SVGAGI. The CDR3 extends over 11 amino acids. Here the CDR3 DNA reads TGTGGGACAGGGTTGACAGATACGCAGTATTTT. It is translated as CGTGLTDTQYF.

This chain connects TRBV11-2 to TRBJ2-7; 9 bases are shared with TRBD2. Germline V gene data show CDR1 as SGHAT and CDR2 as FQNNGV. CDR3 length equals 13 residues. V gave up 10 bases and J gave up 5 bases; unmatched junction bases: 9. In DNA form, the CDR3 reads TGTGCCACCAACCCGCGGGGGGGCGACGAGCAGTACTTC. Protein: CATNPRGGDEQYF. The entire variable domain, with the rest obtained from reference TRBV11-2 and TRBJ2-7, is as follows: EAGVAQSPRYKIIEKRQSVAFWCNPISGHATLYWYQQILGQGPKLLIQFQNNGVVDDSQLPKDRFSAERLKGVDSTLKIQPAKLEDSAVYLCATNPRGGDEQYFGPGTRLTVT.

The chain couples TRBV28 to TRBJ1-1; 12 nucleotides match TRBD1. The ends lost 4 bases at V and 8 bases at J; junction bases unmatched: 5. The CDR3 has 14 amino acids. Germline CDR1 and CDR2: MDHEN and SYDVKM. CDR3 region: CASSSSGTGGEAFF. The CDR3 DNA reads TGTGCCAGCAGTTCCTCCGGGACAGGGGGCGAAGCTTTCTTT.

V gene TRBV5-5 combines with J gene TRBJ1-1, with no clear D. Germline CDR1 reads SGHKS; CDR2 reads YYEKEE (reference sequence). The CDR3 sequence is 13 residues long. The germline V and J ends were trimmed by 0 bases and 3 bases, with 6 bases remaining between them. For the CDR3, the DNA is TGTGCCAGCAGCTTGGCGGCGGACACTGAAGCTTTCTTT. Amino acid sequence: CASSLAADTEAFF.

CDR3 loop: CASSDRDRVGTEAFF. CDR3 nucleotides: TGTGCCAGCAGTGACAGGGATAGGGTTGGCACTGAAGCTTTCTTT. V and J are TRBV2 and TRBJ1-1, with a weak D call TRBD1 (5 bases). The V end was cut by 3 bases, the J end by 4 bases, with 15 bases between. CDR1 and CDR2 from the germline V gene are SNHLY and FYNNEI. CDR3 length equals 15 residues.

For the CDR3, the DNA is TGTGCCAGCAGCTTAGTTCAGGGCTCAAATTCACCCCTCCACTTT. This sequence encodes CASSLVQGSNSPLHF. The chain recombines TRBV7-9 with TRBJ1-6; D may be TRBD1 (5 bases). V lost 1 base, J lost 7 bases, and 11 bases lay in between. Germline lookup yields CDR1 SEHNR and CDR2 FQNEAQ (reference sequence). The CDR3 runs 15 residues.

The chain has TRBV19 and TRBJ1-3, with D perhaps matching TRBD1 (6 bases). The CDR3 has 14 residues. The germline CDR1 and CDR2 sequences are LNHDA and SQIVND (reference sequence). Trimming took 5 bases from V and 2 from J, leaving 10 bases between them. This CDR3 reads CASSPQGTGNTIYF. The CDR3 bases are TGTGCCAGTAGTCCCCAGGGGACTGGAAACACCATATATTTT.

This rearrangement joins TRBV3-1 (or the pseudogene TRBV3-2) to TRBJ2-4, with unresolved D. Trimming took off 3 bases at V and 6 bases at J, with 9 bases between the two ends. The CDR3 has 13 amino acids. Germline values: CDR1 LGHDT, CDR2 YNNKEL (reference sequence). CDR3 protein: CASSHTSPNIQYF. The CDR3 DNA sequence: TGTGCCAGCAGCCATACATCCCCAAACATTCAGTACTTC.

This rearrangement joins TRBV2 to TRBJ1-2; no reliable D call. Trimming took 8 bases from V and 7 from J, leaving 23 bases between them. Germline CDR1 reads SNHLY; CDR2 reads FYNNEI. The CDR3 runs 15 residues. The CDR3 here is CASSPPGVRAFGYTF. The CDR3 DNA sequence: TGTGCCAGCTCCCCTCCGGGAGTTAGGGCTTTTGGCTACACCTTC.

The chain uses TRBV28 and TRBJ1-1, with TRBD1 identical over 12 bases. The junction had 7 bases not matched to a gene; V was cut back by 3 bases and J by 5 bases. From germline, CDR1 is MDHEN and CDR2 SYDVKM. This CDR3 spans 16 amino acids. CDR3 sequence (DNA): TGTGCCAGCAGTTTGGCCGGGACAGGGGGCTTGACTGAAGCTTTCTTT. This sequence encodes CASSLAGTGGLTEAFF.

The V gene is TRBV3-1 (or the pseudogene TRBV3-2), the J gene TRBJ2-7, with D maybe TRBD2 (5 bases). Trimming pared 6 bases from V and 0 bases from J, leaving 12 bases between. Germline lookup yields CDR1 LGHDT and CDR2 YNNKEL (reference sequence). CDR3 length: 14 amino acids. Here the CDR3 reads CASRDRAASYEQYF. The CDR3 DNA follows: TGTGCCAGCAGGGATCGAGCGGCCTCCTACGAGCAGTACTTC.

V is TRBV20-1 and J is TRBJ1-2; D is uncertain. CDR1 is DFQATT and CDR2 is SNEGSKA in the germline V gene (reference sequence). This CDR3 spans 10 amino acids. Trimming took off 7 bases at V and 2 bases at J, with 5 bases between the two ends. CDR3 sequence reads: CSGQNYGYTF. As DNA, the CDR3 is TGCAGTGGACAAAACTATGGCTACACCTTC.

V is TRBV29-1 and J is TRBJ1-1; 7 bases are shared with TRBD1. The CDR3 has 15 amino acids. Trimming at V came to 1 base and at J to 3 bases, leaving 8 bases not matched to a gene. Germline V CDR1 and CDR2: SQVTM, ANQGSEA. The CDR3 sequence: CSVEVWRGRDTEAFF. Written as DNA, the CDR3 is TGCAGCGTTGAAGTTTGGAGGGGGCGCGACACTGAAGCTTTCTTT.

The rearrangement joins TRBV5-1 to TRBJ2-7; tentatively, D is TRBD1 (5 bases). CDR1 SGHRS and CDR2 YFSETQ come from the germline V gene. CDR3 length: 15 amino acids. Between the trimmed V and J ends, which lost 0 bases and 0 bases, there was a span of 10 bases. CDR3 sequence reads: CASSLGQPSSYEQYF. Here the CDR3 DNA reads TGCGCCAGCAGCTTGGGACAGCCGAGCTCCTACGAGCAGTACTTC.

This rearrangement joins TRBV28 to TRBJ2-5; a weak D match, TRBD2 (6 bases). CDR3 length: 16 residues. Trimming stripped 6 bases from V and 1 base from J, with 18 bases between. Per the germline V gene, CDR1 is MDHEN and CDR2 is SYDVKM. The CDR3 bases are TGTGCCAGCAGCCCGTGGGCCGGGAGCCTCCAAGAGACCCAGTACTTC. It codes for CASSPWAGSLQETQYF.

The chain couples TRBV7-8 to TRBJ1-2; D uncertain. V was clipped by 5 bases and J by 0 bases, with 10 bases between them. Looked up from germline, CDR1 is SGHVS and CDR2 is FQNEAQ. The CDR3 runs to 14 residues. CDR3 sequence: CASSEDSANYGYTF. Here the CDR3 DNA reads TGTGCCAGCAGCGAAGACTCAGCTAACTATGGCTACACCTTC.

This clone was detected a few times. This chain joins TRBV2 and TRBJ2-2; D not resolved. The CDR3 loop spans 13 amino acids. The germline CDR1 and CDR2 sequences are SNHLY and FYNNEI. The V end was cut by 3 bases, the J end by 5 bases, with 7 bases between. The CDR3 nucleotides read TGTGCCAGCAGTGACTGGAGAACCGGGGAGCTGTTTTTT. Protein product: CASSDWRTGELFF.

The chain is built from TRBV5-6 and TRBJ2-1, with D perhaps matching TRBD2 (5 bases). The CDR3 has 11 residues. Germline lookup yields CDR1 SGHDT and CDR2 YYEEEE. Deletions cut 3 bases from V and 9 bases from J, with 7 bases between. The CDR3 nucleotides read TGTGCCAGCAGCTCTGGAGGTGAGCAGTTCTTC. Translation: CASSSGGEQFF.

V and J are TRBV18 and TRBJ1-2; 10 nucleotides match TRBD1. After removal of 3 bases from V and 12 bases from J, the junction contained 10 bases not matched to a gene. Germline values: CDR1 KGHSH, CDR2 LQKENI. This CDR3 comprises 14 residues. The CDR3 loop reads CASSPERDRGGHTF. CDR3 coding DNA: TGTGCCAGCTCACCTGAACGGGACAGGGGAGGTCACACCTTC.

This chain links TRBV5-4 with TRBJ2-1; the match to TRBD1 covers 8 bases. The CDR3 has 15 amino acids. CDR1 is SGHNT, CDR2 YYREEE, per germline (reference sequence). Trimming took 5 bases from V and 6 from J; bases not matched to a gene: 10. The CDR3 loop is CASSPQGVSINEQFF. The CDR3 nucleotides read TGTGCCAGCAGTCCACAGGGGGTGTCAATCAATGAGCAGTTCTTC.